This is a list of T cell receptor beta chains from one sample in a study of blood T cell repertoires in COVID-19. The table came from immunoSEQ multiplex PCR; TCRdb's copy has only in-frame clones and leaves some out. The data hold more than 300,000 clones, with 90% to 95% observed a single time. Material: PBMCs or T cells enriched from blood (not recorded which). These receptors were taken from a woman under 40 who had been exposed to COVID-19. CDR3s include the opening cysteine and the closing phenylalanine or tryptophan.

V gene: TRBV5-4
J gene: TRBJ1-5
CDR3 protein: CASSFGGQAFGPQHF

V gene: TRBV5-4
J gene: TRBJ1-2
CDR3 protein: CASSYPGQGYGYTF

V gene: TRBV5-3
J gene: TRBJ1-4
CDR3 protein: CARSCDRGRFTTNEKLFF

V gene: TRBV7-9
J gene: TRBJ2-5
CDR3 protein: CASRKDRGRVAQYF

V gene: TRBV19
J gene: TRBJ2-7
CDR3 protein: CASSIAGGLIEQYF

V gene: TRBV4-1
J gene: TRBJ1-2
CDR3 protein: CASSQGHRPPYGYTF

V gene: TRBV20-1
J gene: TRBJ1-6
CDR3 protein: CSASQGGDSPLHF

V gene: TRBV6-5
J gene: TRBJ1-1
CDR3 protein: CASFRGPNTEAFF

V gene: TRBV28
J gene: TRBJ1-2
CDR3 protein: CASSLEGQTSYGYTF

V gene: TRBV9
J gene: TRBJ1-2
CDR3 protein: CASNQTPDRGYGYTF

V gene: TRBV24-1
J gene: TRBJ2-2
CDR3 protein: CATSVGSGGLGELFF

V gene: TRBV24-1
J gene: TRBJ2-1
CDR3 protein: CATSDQGNEVGNEQFF

V gene: TRBV6-5
J gene: TRBJ1-2
CDR3 protein: CASAVGSFGGYTF

V gene: TRBV5-4
J gene: TRBJ1-3
CDR3 protein: CASSLGTAIGNTIYF

V gene: TRBV6-5
J gene: TRBJ2-7
CDR3 protein: CASRRLLEQDEQYF

V gene: TRBV5-1
J gene: TRBJ2-7
CDR3 protein: CASSLLRGAYEQYF

V gene: TRBV27
J gene: TRBJ1-6
CDR3 protein: CASSFLGRGYNSPLHF

V gene: TRBV30
J gene: TRBJ2-1
CDR3 protein: CACPRGVIYNEQFF

V gene: TRBV5-6
J gene: TRBJ1-2
CDR3 protein: CASSSRGFRGYTF

V gene: TRBV7-2
J gene: TRBJ1-1
CDR3 protein: CASSLAGHEAFF

V gene: TRBV6-5
J gene: TRBJ1-1
CDR3 protein: CASSWTGRLGTEAFF

V gene: TRBV6-2/TRBV6-3
J gene: TRBJ1-5
CDR3 protein: CASSLGASNQPQHF

V gene: TRBV2
J gene: TRBJ2-3
CDR3 protein: CASSEVWQVSTDTQYF

V gene: TRBV30
J gene: TRBJ1-1
CDR3 protein: CAWSTGTGVSMNTEAFF

V gene: TRBV7-2
J gene: TRBJ2-3
CDR3 protein: CASSLSSGDTQYF

V gene: TRBV21-1
J gene: TRBJ1-2
CDR3 protein: CASDRSGGKGGYTF

V gene: TRBV7-2
J gene: TRBJ1-2
CDR3 protein: CASSLRDRSNGYTF

V gene: TRBV7-9
J gene: TRBJ1-3
CDR3 protein: CASSFQGANTIYF

V gene: TRBV6-1
J gene: TRBJ1-3
CDR3 protein: CASSERSAQKGNTIYF

V gene: TRBV6-6
J gene: TRBJ1-6
CDR3 protein: CASSRYRTGIYNSPLHF

V gene: TRBV11-2
J gene: TRBJ2-3
CDR3 protein: CASSPSGASRTDTQYF

V gene: TRBV9
J gene: TRBJ1-2
CDR3 protein: CASSVASRDREDGYTF

V gene: TRBV11-1
J gene: TRBJ1-2
CDR3 protein: CASSPYSGGVGYTF

V gene: TRBV24-1
J gene: TRBJ2-1
CDR3 protein: CATSDLSSGGLWDNEQFF

V gene: TRBV29-1
J gene: TRBJ1-1
CDR3 protein: CSASRNTEAFF

V gene: TRBV5-5
J gene: TRBJ2-7
CDR3 protein: CASSPTTGVLYEQYF

V gene: TRBV2
J gene: TRBJ1-1
CDR3 protein: CASSNRQGHTEAFF

V gene: TRBV5-8
J gene: TRBJ1-2
CDR3 protein: CASRSREKANYGYTF

V gene: TRBV3-1/TRBV3-2
J gene: TRBJ1-1
CDR3 protein: CASSPWGANTEAFF

V gene: TRBV6-4
J gene: TRBJ2-2
CDR3 protein: CASRTETNTGELFF